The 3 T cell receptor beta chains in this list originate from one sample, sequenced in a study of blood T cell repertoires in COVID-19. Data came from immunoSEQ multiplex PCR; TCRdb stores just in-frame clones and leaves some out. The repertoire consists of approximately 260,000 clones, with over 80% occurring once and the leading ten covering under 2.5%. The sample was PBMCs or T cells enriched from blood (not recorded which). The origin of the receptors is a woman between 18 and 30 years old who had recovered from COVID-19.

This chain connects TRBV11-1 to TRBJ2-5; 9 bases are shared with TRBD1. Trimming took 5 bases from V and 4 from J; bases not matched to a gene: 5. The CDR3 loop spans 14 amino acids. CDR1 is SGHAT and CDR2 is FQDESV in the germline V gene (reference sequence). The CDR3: CASSVTGGAETQYF. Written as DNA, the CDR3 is TGTGCCAGCAGCGTCACAGGGGGCGCAGAGACCCAGTACTTC.

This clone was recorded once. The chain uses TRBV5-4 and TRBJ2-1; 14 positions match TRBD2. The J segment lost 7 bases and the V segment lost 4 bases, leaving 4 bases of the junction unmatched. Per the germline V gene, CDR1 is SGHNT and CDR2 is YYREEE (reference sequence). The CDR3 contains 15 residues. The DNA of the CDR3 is TGTGCCAGCAGCGTGACTAGCGGGAGGGTAAATGAGCAGTTCTTC. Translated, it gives CASSVTSGRVNEQFF.

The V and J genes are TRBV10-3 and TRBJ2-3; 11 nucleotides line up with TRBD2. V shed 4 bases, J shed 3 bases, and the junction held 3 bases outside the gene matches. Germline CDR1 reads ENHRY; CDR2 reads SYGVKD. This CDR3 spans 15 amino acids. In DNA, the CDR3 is TGTGCCATCAGTGGGGCTAGCGGGGGGACAGATACGCAGTATTTT. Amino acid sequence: CAISGASGGTDTQYF.